Below, 13 T cell receptor beta chains from the same sample are listed, as sequenced in a study of OX40 agonist ivuxolimab in advanced cancers. Method: immunoSEQ multiplex PCR; TCRdb's copy keeps in-frame clones and lacks some. The data show 60,000 to 75,000 clones, 80% seen once. The sequencing used CD4+ or CD8+ T cells sorted from blood, collected in a trial of the OX40 agonist ivuxolimab. These receptors all come from an adult with an advanced solid tumor such as melanoma, head and neck, liver or kidney cancer.

The J gene is TRBJ1-4, the V gene TRBV5-5; TRBD1 aligns across 7 bases. CDR1 and CDR2 (germline): SGHKS, YYEKEE (reference sequence). The CDR3 spans 14 residues. V gave up 3 bases and J gave up 6 bases; unmatched junction bases: 5. The CDR3 region has the DNA TGTGCCAGCAGCTCCCTTCAGGGGGATGAAAAACTGTTTTTT. Translated: CASSSLQGDEKLFF.

The chain is built from TRBV5-1 and TRBJ2-2, with 10 bases that match TRBD2. The ends lost 0 bases at V and 7 bases at J; junction bases unmatched: 9. The CDR3 is 17 residues long. Germline CDR1 reads SGHRS; CDR2 reads YFSETQ. Here the CDR3 DNA reads TGCGCCAGCAGCTTGGGGTCCCTAGCGGGGGCGAACGGGGAGCTGTTTTTT. Amino acids: CASSLGSLAGANGELFF.

This chain joins TRBV10-2 and TRBJ2-5; 7 nucleotides line up with TRBD2. The J call may be mistaken, given a closer DNA end match to TRBJ2-7. Germline CDR1 is WSHSY and CDR2 is SAAADI. The CDR3 runs 15 residues. Here the CDR3 DNA reads TGCGCCAGCAGCGCCTTGGGAGGGTCCGGCTACGAGCAGTACTTC. Residues: CASSALGGSGYEQYF.

The chain employs TRBV27 and TRBJ2-7, with 8 bases lining up with TRBD1. Germline V lookup: CDR1 MNHEY, CDR2 SMNVEV (reference sequence). CDR3 length: 15 amino acids. J was trimmed by 4 bases and V by 5 bases; bases with no gene match: 10. The CDR3 sequence: CASSSRGTGFYEQYF. Here the CDR3 DNA reads TGTGCCAGCAGTAGCCGAGGGACAGGCTTTTACGAGCAGTACTTC.

V usage is TRBV19 and J usage is TRBJ1-2, with D unclear. V was cut by 5 bases and J by 2 bases, with 12 bases left in between. Germline V gives CDR1 LNHDA, CDR2 SQIVND (reference sequence). This CDR3 comprises 14 residues. This CDR3 is CASSEAGANYGYTF. The CDR3 nucleotides read TGTGCCAGTAGTGAGGCAGGCGCCAACTATGGCTACACCTTC.

The chain employs TRBV29-1 and TRBJ2-7; D unresolved. Looked up from germline, CDR1 is SQVTM and CDR2 is ANQGSEA. This CDR3 has 12 residues. V was cut by 6 bases and J by 4 bases, with 13 bases left in between. CDR3 bases: TGCAGCGTCAGAGTCGCCCGGTACGAGCAGTACTTC. Translating it yields CSVRVARYEQYF.

This rearrangement joins TRBV6-1 to TRBJ1-1; D may be TRBD1 (5 bases). This CDR3 contains 15 residues. V shed 3 bases and J shed 6 bases, with 17 bases lying between them. CDR1 is MNHNS, CDR2 SASEGT, per germline. CDR3 sequence reads: CASSENYRQMPEAFF. Here the CDR3 DNA reads TGTGCCAGCAGTGAGAACTATAGACAGATGCCTGAAGCTTTCTTT.

The V and J genes are TRBV19 and TRBJ1-5; 8 positions match TRBD1. Trimming removed 8 bases from V and 2 bases from J; junction bases left unmatched: 11. In germline, CDR1 is LNHDA, CDR2 SQIVND (reference sequence). This CDR3 contains 16 residues. The CDR3 coding sequence is TGTGCCAGTCGGACCACAGGGGGTCAGGGCAATCAGCCCCAGCATTTT. It specifies CASRTTGGQGNQPQHF.

The CDR3 DNA reads TGTGCCAGTAGTATGGAACTAGCGGGGGTCGATGAGCAGTTCTTC. It codes for CASSMELAGVDEQFF. The chain has TRBV19 and TRBJ2-1; 11 nucleotides match TRBD2. This CDR3 region has 15 residues. CDR1 is LNHDA and CDR2 is SQIVND in the germline V gene (reference sequence). Trimming cost V 3 bases and J 8 bases; bases outside gene matches: 6.

This clone was seen a few times. The chain links TRBV6-5 to TRBJ1-1; D is perhaps TRBD1 (6 bases). The CDR3 extends over 13 amino acids. Per germline, CDR1 MNHEY and CDR2 SVGAGI. Trimming pared 6 bases from V and 6 bases from J, leaving 14 bases between. For the CDR3, the DNA is TGTGCCAGCAGCCAAGGGGGGGTCGCTGAAGCTTTCTTT. Translated, it gives CASSQGGVAEAFF.

The rearrangement joins TRBV6-5 to TRBJ1-1; 7 nucleotides align to TRBD1. Unmatched junction bases numbered 6, after V lost 8 bases and J lost 3 bases. Germline CDR1 is MNHEY and CDR2 is SVGAGI. The length of the CDR3 is 13 residues. DNA for the CDR3: TGTGCCAGCGGAGACAGGGAGGACACTGAAGCTTTCTTT. Amino acids: CASGDREDTEAFF.

The chain recombines TRBV30 with TRBJ1-1, with a tentative D call TRBD1 (5 bases). Per germline, CDR1 GTSNPN and CDR2 SVGIG (reference sequence). The CDR3 extends over 14 amino acids. Trimming left V 0 bases short and J 1 base short, with 9 bases between. CDR3 in DNA: TGTGCCTGGAGTGTGGGACGTCCGAACACTGAAGCTTTCTTT. It translates to CAWSVGRPNTEAFF.

There are a few counts of this clone. The CDR3 loop is CATSRDQLAEAFF. CDR3 DNA: TGTGCCACCAGCAGAGATCAGCTGGCAGAAGCTTTCTTT. The rearrangement uses TRBV15 and TRBJ1-1; no definite D call. Between the trimmed V and J ends, which lost 0 bases and 8 bases, there was a span of 10 bases. The germline gives CDR1 LNHNV, CDR2 YYDKDF (reference sequence). CDR3 length: 13 residues.